These T cell receptor beta chains were read from a single sample in a study of shared clonotypes between healthy human individuals. Libraries were prepared by immunoSEQ multiplex PCR; TCRdb keeps only in-frame clonotypes and omits some of them. The repertoire consists of 1.5 million to 2.5 million clones, with approximately 94% occurring once and the leading ten covering 1.2%. Sequencing used naive CD8+ T cells sorted from blood. These receptors all come from a man younger than 30 in good health. The CDR3 runs from the conserved cysteine through the conserved F or W. Each record gives: V gene, J gene, clone size, CDR3 protein. Rows may omit the clone size; those that give it use once, few, many or a size class.

>TRBV4-2|TRBJ1-5|.
CASSQGSNQPQHF
>TRBV28|TRBJ1-2|.
CASSPLANYGYTF
>TRBV20-1|TRBJ2-5|.
CSAHQETQYF
>TRBV9|TRBJ1-2|.
CASSVSGGTVGYTF
>TRBV11-2|TRBJ2-3|.
CASSLDRASGRGADTQYF
>TRBV6-5|TRBJ1-1|.
CASTDRGLNTEAFF
>TRBV7-9|TRBJ2-3|.
CASSPRVALTDTQYF
>TRBV5-6|TRBJ1-2|.
CASSLSPGGYYGYTF
>TRBV6-1|TRBJ2-1|.
CASSESQWSGVGNEQFF
>TRBV19|TRBJ1-2|.
CASSGWGTYGYTF
>TRBV14|TRBJ1-5|.
CASSQELGGEEQPQHF
>TRBV5-6|TRBJ2-4|once
CASSLDKRVIQYF
>TRBV10-3|TRBJ2-5|.
CAIRSGTGGFETQYF
>TRBV6-6|TRBJ2-5|.
CASSYSGTQYF
>TRBV5-4|TRBJ2-7|.
CASSLEGTGPYEQYF
>TRBV13|TRBJ2-7|.
CASSFAPPGQGGYEQYF
>TRBV5-1|TRBJ2-1|.
CASSLGLTAEAYNEQFF
>TRBV7-2|TRBJ2-7|once
CASSPAGTSGTKQYF
>TRBV7-9|TRBJ2-7|.
CASSNPGGHSYEQYF
>TRBV6-5|TRBJ1-1|.
CASSYSPGPRSEAFF
>TRBV19|TRBJ2-7|.
CASSVGQSYEQYF
>TRBV5-1|TRBJ1-1|.
CASSLAFPTGGFVNTEAFF
>TRBV6-5|TRBJ2-2|.
CASSYSSGTGELFF
>TRBV19|TRBJ2-3|once
CASSILGTDTQYF
>TRBV7-2|TRBJ2-2|.
CASSLVEGSNTGELFF
>TRBV30|TRBJ2-7|.
CAWSVTFSYEQYF
>TRBV25-1|TRBJ2-1|.
CASSELTGDEQFF
>TRBV6-1|TRBJ1-6|once
CASSEVRDYNSPLHF
>TRBV27|TRBJ2-3|.
CASGYVSTDTQYF
>TRBV11-2|TRBJ2-1|.
CASSLGRGLGYNEQFF
>TRBV30|TRBJ2-5|.
CAWSADQETQYF
>TRBV13|TRBJ2-7|.
CASSFGTSGNYEQYF
>TRBV28|TRBJ1-1|.
CASSFRTGVGFTEAFF
>TRBV27|TRBJ1-5|.
CASSLSGTVGYSNQPQHF
>TRBV9|TRBJ2-7|.
CASSVGASYEQYF
>TRBV6-5|TRBJ2-3|.
CASSSLGTDTQYF